The clone carrying this TCR beta chain appeared once. Its antigen is unidentified. A multiplex PCR was run with 60 Vbeta primers and 13 Jbeta primers. Some clones are missing from TCRdb's copy, which holds only in-frame ones; the method was immunoSEQ multiplex PCR. The table lists fewer than 200,000 clones, roughly 85% of them singletons, with roughly 1.5% in the top ten. Per the germline V gene, CDR1 is MNHNS and CDR2 is SASEGT. CDR3 size: 13 residues. V lost 6 bases and J lost 2, with 10 bases in between. This sample was taken from a study of cytomegalovirus exposure and HLA in healthy donors. Findings and caveats of the study: In a later analysis, HLA-associated beta chains showed higher expansion and lower generation probabilities than comparable chains. Follow-up analysis seemed to connect common viral pathogens with several of the most significant clusters identified. A later analysis associated 15,000 to 20,000 TCR beta sequences with HLA alleles at a 0.05 false discovery rate. Highest at DRB1 and lowest at HLA-C, TCR association rates differed among HLA loci in a later analysis.

This rearrangement joins TRBV6-1 to TRBJ1-2; perhaps TRBD1 as D (5 bases). This sequence was found in a male donor in good health and CMV-seronegative. The sample was PBMCs. The CDR3 nucleotides read TGTGCCAGCAGGGGGGGACGGAACTATGGCTACACCTTC. This codes for CASRGGRNYGYTF.